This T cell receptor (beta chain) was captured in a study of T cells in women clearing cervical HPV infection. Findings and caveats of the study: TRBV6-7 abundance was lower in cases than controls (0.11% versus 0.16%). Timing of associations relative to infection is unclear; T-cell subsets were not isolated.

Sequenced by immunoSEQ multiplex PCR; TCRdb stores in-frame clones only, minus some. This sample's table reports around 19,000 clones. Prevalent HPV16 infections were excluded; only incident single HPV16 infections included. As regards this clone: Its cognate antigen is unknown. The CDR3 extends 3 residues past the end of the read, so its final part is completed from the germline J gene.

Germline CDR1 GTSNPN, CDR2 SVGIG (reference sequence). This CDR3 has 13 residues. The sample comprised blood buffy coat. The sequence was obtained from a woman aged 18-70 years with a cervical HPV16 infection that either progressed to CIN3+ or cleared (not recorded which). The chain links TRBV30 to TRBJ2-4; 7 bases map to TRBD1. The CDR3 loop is CAWSRGSQWGQYF. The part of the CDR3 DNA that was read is TGTGCCTGGAGCAGGGGGTCACAGTGGGGT.